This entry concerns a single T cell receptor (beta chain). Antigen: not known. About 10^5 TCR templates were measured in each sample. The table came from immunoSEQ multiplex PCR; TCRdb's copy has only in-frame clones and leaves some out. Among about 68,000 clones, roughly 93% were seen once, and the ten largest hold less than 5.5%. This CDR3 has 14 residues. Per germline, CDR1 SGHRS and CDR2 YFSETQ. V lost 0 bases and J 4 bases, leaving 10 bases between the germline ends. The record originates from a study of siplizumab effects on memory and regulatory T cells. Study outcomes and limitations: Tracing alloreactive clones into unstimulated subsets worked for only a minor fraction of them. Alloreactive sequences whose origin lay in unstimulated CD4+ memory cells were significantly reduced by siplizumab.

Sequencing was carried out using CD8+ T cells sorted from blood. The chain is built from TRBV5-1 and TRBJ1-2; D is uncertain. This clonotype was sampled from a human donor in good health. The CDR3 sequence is CASSLASTAYGYTF. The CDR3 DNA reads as TGCGCCAGCAGCTTGGCCTCAACGGCCTATGGCTACACCTTC.